This T cell receptor (beta chain) was found in a study of blood T cell repertoires in COVID-19 (dated by TCRdb to about 2020). The study in broad terms: The collaborator samples originated in the United States, Italy and Spain and spanned the acute and convalescent phases of COVID-19. The repertoires were released in a freely available public database meant as a resource for research on the immune response to SARS-CoV-2. Where available, HLA class I and class II types were taken from metadata supplied by the sample provider and were not determined by assay-based typing. Sample metadata almost always included a de-identified subject ID, COVID-19 status, age in years and sex. Deeply sampled blood TCRbeta repertoires from subjects exposed to, actively infected with, or recovered from COVID-19 were included in the dataset. The material from the prospective study consisted of cDNA or gDNA derived from T cells, B-cell-depleted T cells, or PBMCs. Samples came from the ongoing ImmuneRACE study (first 160 participants) plus 1,254 subjects from 6 global collaborators.

The CDR3, cysteine through phenylalanine, is 14 amino acids long. Kept here is only the CDR3 DNA, which spans 42 bases and is read in frame from base 1. The germline V end is reduced by 6 bases and the J end by 3 bases; junction bases left unmatched: 5. CDR1 and CDR2, looked up from the germline V gene (reference sequence), are MNHEY and SMNVEV. The immunoSEQ Assay, a bias-controlled multiplex PCR, was used to amplify TCRbeta CDR3 regions from genomic DNA. The published analysis was carried out like this. Nucleated cell counts per sample were estimated from amplification of reference gene primers within the assay. To quantify the absolute abundance of each unique TCRbeta CDR3 rearrangement, sequence reads were collapsed and filtered. For each sample, productive Simpson clonality was calculated as the square root of Simpson's diversity index across productive rearrangements. The immuneACCESS repertoire file appears here via TCRdb, limited to in-frame rearrangements. These files lack a portion of the clones; in checked studies, under half of the deficit traces to unresolved V genes, and the cause of the others is not known. D and trimming come from the DNA, and the V and J calls and clone size come from that table. Counted in this sample were 130,000 to 150,000 clones; 75% to 85% of them appeared once. Jointly, the top ten make up 13% of the sample.

With respect to this clone: Its binding antigen is unknown. No much larger clone exists at a distance of one base, and base qualities are not known.

The collaborating institutions used their own protocols to collect whole blood in K2EDTA tubes. For TCRbeta analysis, collaborator samples were shipped as frozen whole blood, as isolated PBMCs, or as DNA extracted from either sample type. The investigation overall reported the following: How much clinical and demographic metadata was included differed by source and by participant, and the metadata was provided uncurated.

The V gene is TRBV27 and the J gene is TRBJ1-1, with 9 bases matching TRBD1. Sequencing used peripheral blood. The sequence came from a man aged 60 to 69 with active or convalescent COVID-19. The nucleotides are TGTGCCAGCAGCAGACAGGGGGGCGACACTGAAGCTTTCTTT. It translates to CASSRQGGDTEAFF.